This TCR beta chain comes out of a study of neurological immune-mediated disorders. The study, taken as a whole, reports: The study found no CDR3 amino acid sequences shared by expanded clones across subjects, suggesting private repertoires in all groups.

Points on this clonotype: Its antigen is currently unknown.

5'RACE with 10-nucleotide random UMIs generated the cDNA. Every sequencing run produced over 160 million TCR-beta sequences that came from 15-18 subjects. TCRdb reprocessed the 5' RACE reads via MiXCR and lists one record per CDR3 protein. The table records fewer than 30,000 distinct CDR3 sequences, around a fifth of them present only once. This CDR3 comprises 15 residues. The germline V gene has CDR1 SQVTM and CDR2 ANQGSEA. V shed 6 bases and J 5 bases; nucleotides not matched to a gene: 10. The specimen sequenced was PBMCs. The chain has TRBV29-1 and TRBJ2-2, with 9 bases matching TRBD1. This clonotype was sampled from a woman in her sixties in good health. The CDR3 protein is CSVAAGTGRTGELFF. The CDR3 bases are TGCAGCGTCGCCGCCGGGACAGGGCGTACCGGGGAGCTGTTTTTT.